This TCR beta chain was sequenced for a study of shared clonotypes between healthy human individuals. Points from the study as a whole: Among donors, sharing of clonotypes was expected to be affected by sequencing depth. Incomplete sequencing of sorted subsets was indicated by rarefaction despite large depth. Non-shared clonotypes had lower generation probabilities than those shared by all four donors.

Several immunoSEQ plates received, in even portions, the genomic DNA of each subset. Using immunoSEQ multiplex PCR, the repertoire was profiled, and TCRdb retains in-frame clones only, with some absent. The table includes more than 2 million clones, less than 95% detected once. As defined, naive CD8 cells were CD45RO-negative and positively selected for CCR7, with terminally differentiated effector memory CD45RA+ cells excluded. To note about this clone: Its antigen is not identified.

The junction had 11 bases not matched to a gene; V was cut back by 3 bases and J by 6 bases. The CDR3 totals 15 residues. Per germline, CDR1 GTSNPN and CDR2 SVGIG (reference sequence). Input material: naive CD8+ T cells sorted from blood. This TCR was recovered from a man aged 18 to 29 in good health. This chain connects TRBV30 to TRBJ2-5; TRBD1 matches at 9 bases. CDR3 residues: CAWRSGTGNWQTQYF. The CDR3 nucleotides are TGTGCCTGGAGATCCGGGACAGGGAATTGGCAGACCCAGTACTTC.